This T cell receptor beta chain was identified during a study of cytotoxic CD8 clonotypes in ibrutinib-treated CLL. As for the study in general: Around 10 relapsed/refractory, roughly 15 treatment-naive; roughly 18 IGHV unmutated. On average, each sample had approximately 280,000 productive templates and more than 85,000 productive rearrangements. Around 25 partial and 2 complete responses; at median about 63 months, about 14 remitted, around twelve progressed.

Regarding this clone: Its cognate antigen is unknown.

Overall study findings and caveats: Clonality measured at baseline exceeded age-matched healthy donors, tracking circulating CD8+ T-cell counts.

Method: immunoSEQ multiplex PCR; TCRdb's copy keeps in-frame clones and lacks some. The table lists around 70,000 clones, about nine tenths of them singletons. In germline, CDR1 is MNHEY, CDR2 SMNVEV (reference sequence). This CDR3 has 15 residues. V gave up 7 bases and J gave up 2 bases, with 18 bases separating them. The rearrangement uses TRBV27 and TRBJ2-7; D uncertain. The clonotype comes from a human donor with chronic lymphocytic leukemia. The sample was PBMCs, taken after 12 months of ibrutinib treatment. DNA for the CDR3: TGTGCCAGCACCCAGAGACTGGGCGTGCCCTACGAGCAGTACTTC. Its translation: CASTQRLGVPYEQYF.